Listed below are T cell receptor beta chains from one sample, sequenced in a study of T cells in Graves' hyperthyroidism and ophthalmopathy. TCRdb analysed the multiplex PCR reads with MiXCR anew, one entry per CDR3 protein. The table lists more than 500,000 distinct CDR3 sequences, about 17% of them singletons. The sample taken for sequencing was blood. The origin of the receptors is a woman in her twenties or thirties with Graves' hyperthyroidism. The CDR3 runs from the conserved cysteine through the conserved F or W. Each record gives: V gene, CDR3 protein.

v_gene: TRBV12-3/TRBV12-4
CDR3aa: CASSNLLMSYEQYF

v_gene: TRBV10-3
CDR3aa: CAISEWGTGPGNEQFF

v_gene: TRBV12-3/TRBV12-4
CDR3aa: CASSRTASYGYTF

v_gene: TRBV20-1
CDR3aa: CSASPSPGQGRPNEQFF

v_gene: TRBV7-2
CDR3aa: CASSQDLGGTYNEQFF

v_gene: TRBV30
CDR3aa: CAWSVVVFNTEAFF

v_gene: TRBV7-9
CDR3aa: CASNPGGAGAEAFF

v_gene: TRBV6-1
CDR3aa: CASSPGQTDEQYF

v_gene: TRBV7-2
CDR3aa: CASSSLGTQNIQYF

v_gene: TRBV19
CDR3aa: CASQYQGSAADTQYF

v_gene: TRBV7-9
CDR3aa: CASRPTGTRNTEAFF

v_gene: TRBV12-3/TRBV12-4
CDR3aa: CASRQKTGNSGNTIYF

v_gene: TRBV20-1
CDR3aa: CSASSRAGGYTF

v_gene: TRBV5-8
CDR3aa: CASSLGPTYKNEQFF

v_gene: TRBV3-1
CDR3aa: CASSQSAGETQYF

v_gene: TRBV25-1
CDR3aa: CASSETDRAVGTDTQYF

v_gene: TRBV30
CDR3aa: CAWSVIAKNIQYF

v_gene: TRBV6-2/TRBV6-3
CDR3aa: CASRRTSDRTYGCTF

v_gene: TRBV28
CDR3aa: CASSLLGRGTEAFF

v_gene: TRBV28
CDR3aa: CASSNRGHNYGYTF

v_gene: TRBV15
CDR3aa: CATSRDGGGTGELFF

v_gene: TRBV9
CDR3aa: CASSVGGTKKETQYF

v_gene: TRBV18
CDR3aa: CASSPDVLTYNEQFF

v_gene: TRBV12-3/TRBV12-4
CDR3aa: CASRKATNEQFF

v_gene: TRBV7-8
CDR3aa: CASSPSGSGYNEQFF

v_gene: TRBV6-1
CDR3aa: CASSMATSGPIGLYEQYF

v_gene: TRBV2
CDR3aa: CASSWAEASAQDTQYF